These T cell receptor beta chains were read from a single sample in a study of T cell responses to AZD1222 COVID-19 vaccine. Produced via immunoSEQ multiplex PCR; TCRdb's table is partial and in-frame only. The sample includes 120,000 or so clones, 90% seen only once; the top ten take approximately 7.9%. Sequencing was performed on peripheral blood, taken on day 0 of AZD1222 vaccination. The receptor set was obtained from an adult in good health. Both conserved end residues are part of each CDR3. The D gene is left open where the match is weak. Where a row states a size, it is once, few, many or the class of an expanded clone; other rows omit it.

D,size,J,V,CDR3,DNA
TRBD1,-,TRBJ2-5,TRBV6-4,CASTEIYGTGAPETQYF,TGTGCCAGCACCGAGATCTACGGGACAGGGGCCCCAGAGACCCAGTACTTC
-,-,TRBJ1-5,TRBV19,CASIRAGVANQPQHF,TGTGCCAGTATAAGGGCAGGGGTTGCCAATCAGCCCCAGCATTTT
TRBD1,-,TRBJ1-4,TRBV27,CASSLLGQGPNEKLFF,TGTGCCAGCAGTTTGCTTGGACAGGGGCCTAATGAAAAACTGTTTTTT
TRBD1,-,TRBJ2-5,TRBV2,CASSQTGEETQYF,TGTGCCAGCAGTCAGACAGGGGAAGAGACCCAGTACTTC
TRBD1,-,TRBJ2-5,TRBV7-9,CASSLGTGGQETQYF,TGTGCCAGCAGCCTCGGGACAGGGGGACAAGAGACCCAGTACTTC
-,-,TRBJ2-1,TRBV28,CATRRQGGNNEQFF,TGTGCCACCCGGCGACAGGGAGGGAACAATGAGCAGTTCTTC
-,-,TRBJ1-3,TRBV7-2,CASSLVWTPLGNTIYF,TGTGCCAGCAGCTTAGTTTGGACCCCGCTCGGGAACACCATATATTTT
-,-,TRBJ1-6,TRBV14,CASSQVVGAGSPLHF,TGTGCCAGCAGCCAAGTTGTAGGAGCGGGTTCACCCCTCCACTTT
-,-,TRBJ2-3,TRBV7-9,CASSLIVDTQYF,TGTGCCAGCAGCTTAATCGTGGATACGCAGTATTTT
-,-,TRBJ2-7,TRBV6-5,CASSPVGREQYF,TGTGCCAGCAGTCCAGTTGGGAGGGAGCAGTACTTC
TRBD2,-,TRBJ2-5,TRBV11-3,CASSLGGAETQYF,TGTGCCAGCAGCCTGGGAGGGGCAGAGACCCAGTACTTC
-,-,TRBJ2-7,TRBV6-2/TRBV6-3,CASSYASYEQYF,TGTGCCAGCAGTTACGCTTCCTACGAGCAGTACTTC
TRBD1,once,TRBJ2-7,TRBV18,CASSLRTGDYEQYF,TGTGCCAGCTCTCTACGGACAGGGGACTACGAGCAGTACTTC
-,-,TRBJ2-4,TRBV15,CATSRQGRAGAKNIQYF,TGTGCCACCAGCAGACAAGGACGCGCGGGGGCCAAAAACATTCAGTACTTC
-,-,TRBJ2-7,TRBV9,CASSPGAKVENEQYF,TGTGCCAGCAGCCCCGGGGCCAAAGTTGAGAACGAGCAGTACTTC
-,-,TRBJ1-3,TRBV7-9,CASSFSRISGNTIYF,TGTGCCAGCAGCTTTTCAAGGATCTCTGGAAACACCATATATTTT
TRBD2,-,TRBJ2-3,TRBV28,CASSPSGSGRVASTDTQYF,TGTGCCAGCAGTCCCTCTGGGAGCGGGAGGGTTGCTAGCACAGATACGCAGTATTTT
-,few,TRBJ1-1,TRBV30,CAWDRRENTEAFF,TGTGCCTGGGACCGACGGGAGAACACTGAAGCTTTCTTT
TRBD1,-,TRBJ1-5,TRBV27,CASSPTGGHQPQHF,TGTGCCAGCAGTCCAACAGGGGGCCATCAGCCCCAGCATTTT
-,-,TRBJ1-2,TRBV27,CASSLSGGRGGYTF,TGTGCCAGCAGTTTAAGCGGGGGGCGCGGTGGCTACACCTTC
-,-,TRBJ2-2,TRBV29-1,CSVSSLATGELFF,TGCAGCGTTAGCAGTTTAGCCACCGGGGAGCTGTTTTTT
-,-,TRBJ1-3,TRBV5-4,CASSSISGNTIYF,TGTGCCAGCAGCAGCATCTCTGGAAACACCATATATTTT
-,-,TRBJ2-1,TRBV19,CASSQSGSSYNEQFF,TGTGCCAGTAGTCAGAGCGGAAGCTCCTACAATGAGCAGTTCTTC
TRBD1,-,TRBJ1-6,TRBV28,CASSARGLARNSPLHF,TGTGCCAGCAGTGCTAGGGGGCTCGCTCGGAATTCACCCCTCCACTTT
TRBD1,-,TRBJ2-2,TRBV5-1,CASSTWTGARNTGELFF,TGCGCCAGCAGCACCTGGACAGGGGCGAGAAACACCGGGGAGCTGTTTTTT